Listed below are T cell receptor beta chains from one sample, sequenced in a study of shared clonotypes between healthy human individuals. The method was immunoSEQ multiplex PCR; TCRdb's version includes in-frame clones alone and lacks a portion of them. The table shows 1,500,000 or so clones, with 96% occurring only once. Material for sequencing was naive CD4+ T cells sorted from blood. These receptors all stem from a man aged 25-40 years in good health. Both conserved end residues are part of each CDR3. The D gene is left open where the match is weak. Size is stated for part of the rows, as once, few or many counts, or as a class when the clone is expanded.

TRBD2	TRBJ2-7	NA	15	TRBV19	CASRPASGRVYEQYF	TGTGCCAGTAGACCCGCTAGCGGGAGAGTCTACGAGCAGTACTTC
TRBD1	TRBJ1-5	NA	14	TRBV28	CASSTFQGGQPQHF	TGTGCCAGCAGCACGTTCCAGGGGGGTCAGCCCCAGCATTTT
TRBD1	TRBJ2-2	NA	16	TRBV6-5	CASSFGDRVNTGELFF	TGTGCCAGCAGTTTTGGGGACAGGGTCAACACCGGGGAGCTGTTTTTT
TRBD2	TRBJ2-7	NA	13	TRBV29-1	CSVGGGPGFEQYF	TGCAGCGTTGGCGGGGGGCCAGGGTTCGAGCAGTACTTC
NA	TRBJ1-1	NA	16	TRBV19	CASSTPDTYMNTEAFF	TGTGCCAGTAGTACCCCGGACACTTACATGAACACTGAAGCTTTCTTT
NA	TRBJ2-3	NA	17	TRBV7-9	CASSLASRPSGTDTQYF	TGTGCCAGCAGCTTAGCGTCTAGGCCTAGCGGCACAGATACGCAGTATTTT
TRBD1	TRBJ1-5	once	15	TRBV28	CASKADRGAWQPQHF	TGTGCCAGCAAAGCTGACAGGGGGGCCTGGCAGCCCCAGCATTTT
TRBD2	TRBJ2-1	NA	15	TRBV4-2	CASSQGEREDNEQFF	TGTGCCAGCAGCCAAGGAGAACGGGAGGACAATGAGCAGTTCTTC
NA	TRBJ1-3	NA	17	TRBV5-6	CASSFYMGHASGNTIYF	TGTGCCAGCAGCTTTTACATGGGACACGCTAGTGGAAACACCATATATTTT
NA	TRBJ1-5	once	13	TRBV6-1	CASRETTDQPQHF	TGTGCCAGCAGGGAAACGACAGATCAGCCCCAGCATTTT
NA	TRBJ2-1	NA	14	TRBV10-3	CASSTGSSYNEQFF	TGTGCCTCCTCCACGGGAAGCTCCTACAATGAGCAGTTCTTC
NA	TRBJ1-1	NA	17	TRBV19	CASSTRPGRVGNTEAFF	TGTGCCAGTAGTACCCGCCCCGGCAGGGTAGGGAACACTGAAGCTTTCTTT
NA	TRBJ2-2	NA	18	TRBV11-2	CASSLDPPWQGRTGELFF	TGTGCCAGCAGCTTAGACCCGCCCTGGCAGGGGAGGACCGGGGAGCTGTTTTTT
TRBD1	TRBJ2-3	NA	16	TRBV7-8	CASSAGTGLSTDTQYF	TGTGCCAGCAGCGCCGGGACAGGACTTAGCACAGATACGCAGTATTTT
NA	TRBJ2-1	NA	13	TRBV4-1	CASSSWVYNEQFF	TGCGCCAGCAGCTCCTGGGTTTACAATGAGCAGTTCTTC
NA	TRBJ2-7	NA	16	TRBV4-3	CASSQEGRGLDYEQYF	TGCGCCAGCAGCCAAGAAGGTCGGGGCCTAGACTACGAGCAGTACTTC
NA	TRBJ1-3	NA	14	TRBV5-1	CASSLGGSGNTIYF	TGCGCCAGCAGCTTGGGGGGGTCTGGAAACACCATATATTTT
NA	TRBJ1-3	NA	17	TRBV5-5	CASSPVMVAASGNTIYF	TGTGCCAGCAGCCCGGTGATGGTGGCTGCCTCTGGAAACACCATATATTTT
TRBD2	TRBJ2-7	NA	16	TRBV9	CASSVEGSGSEYEQYF	TGTGCCAGCAGCGTAGAGGGTAGCGGGAGTGAATACGAGCAGTACTTC
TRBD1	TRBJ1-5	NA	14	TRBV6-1	CASGRTGNFQPQHF	TGTGCCAGCGGGCGGACAGGGAATTTTCAGCCCCAGCATTTT
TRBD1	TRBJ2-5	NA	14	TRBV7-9	CASSHRDREETQYF	TGTGCCAGCAGCCACCGGGACAGAGAGGAGACCCAGTACTTC
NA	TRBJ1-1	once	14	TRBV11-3	CASSFGAEYTEAFF	TGTGCCAGCAGCTTTGGGGCCGAATACACTGAAGCTTTCTTT
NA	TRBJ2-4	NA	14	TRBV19	CASRIQGSQNIQYF	TGTGCCAGTAGAATACAGGGCTCCCAAAACATTCAGTACTTC
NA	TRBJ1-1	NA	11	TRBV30	CAWSRTDKAFF	TGTGCCTGGAGTAGGACAGACAAAGCTTTCTTT
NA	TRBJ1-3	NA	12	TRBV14	CASSQVANTIYF	TGTGCCAGCAGCCAAGTAGCAAACACCATATATTTT
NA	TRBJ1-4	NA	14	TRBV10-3	CAISPQGLGEKLFF	TGTGCCATCAGCCCCCAGGGTTTGGGTGAAAAACTGTTTTTT
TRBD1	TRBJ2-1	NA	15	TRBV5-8	CASRSRTGSVKLEFF	TGTGCCAGCAGGTCTAGGACAGGATCCGTAAAATTGGAGTTCTTC
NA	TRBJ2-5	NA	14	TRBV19	CASSMGGSQETQYF	TGTGCCAGTAGTATGGGGGGCAGTCAAGAGACCCAGTACTTC
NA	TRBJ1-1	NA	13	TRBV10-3	CAIRVKVNTEAFF	TGTGCCATCCGGGTGAAGGTGAACACTGAAGCTTTCTTT
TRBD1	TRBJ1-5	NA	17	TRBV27	CASSFLYRGRAEQPQHF	TGTGCCAGCAGTTTCCTCTACAGGGGCCGGGCTGAGCAGCCCCAGCATTTT
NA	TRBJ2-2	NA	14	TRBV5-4	CASSLATGTGELFF	TGTGCCAGCAGCTTGGCTACGGGGACCGGGGAGCTGTTTTTT
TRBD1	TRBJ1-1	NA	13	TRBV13	CASSQSSPGGAFF	TGTGCCAGCAGCCAATCGTCGCCAGGGGGAGCTTTCTTT
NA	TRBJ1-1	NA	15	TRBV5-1	CASSRLQALGTEAFF	TGCGCCAGCAGTCGCTTACAAGCTCTGGGCACTGAAGCTTTCTTT
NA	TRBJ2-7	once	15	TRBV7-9	CASSLPTDGYYEQYF	TGTGCCAGCAGCTTACCTACGGACGGGTACTACGAGCAGTACTTC
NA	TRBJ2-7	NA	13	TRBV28	CASVDQSSYEQYF	TGTGCCAGCGTTGACCAGAGCTCCTACGAGCAGTACTTC
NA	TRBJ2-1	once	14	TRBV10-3	CATSFLGESNEQFF	TGTGCCACCTCCTTTTTGGGGGAGTCCAATGAGCAGTTCTTC
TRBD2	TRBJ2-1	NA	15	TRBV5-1	CASSLVLAGYNEQFF	TGCGCCAGCAGCTTGGTACTAGCGGGGTACAATGAGCAGTTCTTC
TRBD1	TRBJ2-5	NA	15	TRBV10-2	CASSGRDRGIETQYF	TGCGCCAGCAGTGGGCGGGACAGGGGTATTGAGACCCAGTACTTC
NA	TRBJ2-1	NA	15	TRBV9	CASRRGRGTYNEQFF	TGTGCCAGCAGGAGAGGGCGGGGCACCTACAATGAGCAGTTCTTC
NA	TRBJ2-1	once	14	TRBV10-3	CAISVGFFDNEQFF	TGTGCCATCAGTGTCGGCTTCTTCGACAATGAGCAGTTCTTC
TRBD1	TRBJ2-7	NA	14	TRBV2	CASSVRQGAYEQYF	TGTGCCAGCAGTGTACGACAGGGGGCCTACGAGCAGTACTTC
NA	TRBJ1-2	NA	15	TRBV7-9	CASSPKEGANYGYTF	TGTGCCAGCAGCCCCAAGGAGGGGGCTAACTATGGCTACACCTTC
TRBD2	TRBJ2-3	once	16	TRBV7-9	CASSLARGLATDTQYF	TGTGCCAGCAGCTTAGCGCGGGGACTAGCTACAGATACGCAGTATTTT
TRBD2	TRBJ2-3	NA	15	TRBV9	CASSPGLVGTDTQYF	TGTGCCAGCAGCCCCGGACTAGTCGGCACAGATACGCAGTATTTT
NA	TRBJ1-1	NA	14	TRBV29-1	CSVRTGGGNTEAFF	TGCAGCGTGCGGACCGGCGGTGGGAACACTGAAGCTTTCTTT
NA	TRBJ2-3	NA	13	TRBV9	CASSVGPPGTQYF	TGTGCCAGCAGCGTAGGCCCCCCAGGTACGCAGTATTTT
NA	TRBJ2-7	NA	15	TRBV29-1	CSVTREGAVSYEQYF	TGCAGCGTAACACGGGAGGGGGCGGTATCCTACGAGCAGTACTTC
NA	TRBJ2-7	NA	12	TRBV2	CASSEGPNMEYF	TGTGCCAGCAGTGAGGGACCCAACATGGAGTACTTC
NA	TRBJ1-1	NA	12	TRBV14	CASSQARGEAFF	TGTGCCAGCAGCCAAGCACGCGGGGAAGCTTTCTTT
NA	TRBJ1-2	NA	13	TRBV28	CASSLSTVYGYTF	TGTGCCAGCAGTTTATCGACGGTCTATGGCTACACCTTC
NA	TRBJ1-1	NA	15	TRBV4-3	CASSQGTGYNTEAFF	TGCGCCAGCAGCCAGGGAACAGGGTATAACACTGAAGCTTTCTTT
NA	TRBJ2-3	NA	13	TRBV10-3	CAIGGRVTDTQYF	TGTGCCATCGGCGGCAGGGTAACAGATACGCAGTATTTT
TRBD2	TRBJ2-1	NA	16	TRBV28	CASTPVGGSSYNEQFF	TGTGCCAGCACCCCGGTGGGGGGGAGCTCCTACAATGAGCAGTTCTTC
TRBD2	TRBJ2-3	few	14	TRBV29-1	CSVRASGRGDTQYF	TGCAGCGTTCGCGCTAGCGGGAGAGGGGATACGCAGTATTTT
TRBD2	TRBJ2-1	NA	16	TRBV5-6	CASSQASGVIYNEQFF	TGTGCCAGCAGCCAAGCTAGCGGGGTTATCTACAATGAGCAGTTCTTC
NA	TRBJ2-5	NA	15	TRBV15	CATSRDTTGSETQYF	TGTGCCACCAGCAGAGATACTACAGGGTCAGAGACCCAGTACTTC
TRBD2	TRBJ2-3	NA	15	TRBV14	CASSQERWREGRKYF	TGTGCCAGCAGCCAAGAGAGATGGCGGGAGGGCCGGAAGTATTTT